A single sample is the source of the 26 T cell receptor beta chains below, sequenced in a study of chemoradiotherapy in HPV16-positive cancers. This table comes from immunoSEQ multiplex PCR, and its TCRdb copy is limited to in-frame clones, with some not included. Of about 68,000 clones in the sample, approximately 91% were seen once. The sample in question was blood, obtained from a patient who underwent chemoradiotherapy. The receptors here all came from a human donor with HPV-associated anogenital cancer.

J is TRBJ2-1 and V is TRBV10-3; 11 positions match TRBD2. The CDR3 contains 18 residues. Looked up from germline, CDR1 is ENHRY and CDR2 is SYGVKD. V was clipped by 0 bases and J by 2 bases; unmatched bases: 6. CDR3 sequence: CAISESLAGASPYNEQFF. The CDR3 DNA sequence: TGTGCCATCAGTGAGTCACTAGCGGGAGCTTCCCCCTACAATGAGCAGTTCTTC.

V and J are TRBV5-5 and TRBJ1-1; 7 nucleotides agree with TRBD1. Germline V gene lookup returns CDR1 SGHKS and CDR2 YYEKEE (reference sequence). CDR3 length: 16 residues. The V and J ends lost 4 bases and 4 bases, in that order; junction bases with no gene match: 13. Here the CDR3 reads CASSDSPGGRITEAFF. The CDR3 nucleotides read TGTGCCAGCAGCGATAGTCCAGGGGGGCGCATCACTGAAGCTTTCTTT. The variable domain in full, with the rest retrieved from reference TRBV5-5 and TRBJ1-1, is DAGVTQSPTHLIKTRGQQVTLRCSPISGHKSVSWYQQVLGQGPQFIFQYYEKEERGRGNFPDRFSARQFPNYSSELNVNALLLGDSALYLCASSDSPGGRITEAFFGQGTRLTVV.

The chain couples TRBV7-2 to TRBJ1-1; D is unclear. The CDR3 sequence is 14 residues long. CDR1 and CDR2 from the germline V gene are SGHTA and FQGNSA. Trimming shortened V by 0 bases and J by 3 bases, and 8 bases separated the two germline ends. CDR3 in DNA: TGTGCCAGCAGCTTAGCAGCTTATGACACTGAAGCTTTCTTT. Translation gives CASSLAAYDTEAFF.

This chain links TRBV18 with TRBJ2-5; D remains unclear. Germline CDR1 and CDR2: KGHSH and LQKENI. Trimming took off 5 bases at V and 0 bases at J, with 10 bases between the two ends. This CDR3 is 14 amino acids long. The CDR3 DNA follows: TGTGCCAGCTCAAGTACAGCGTACCAAGAGACCCAGTACTTC. It yields the protein CASSSTAYQETQYF.

V usage is TRBV6-5 and J usage is TRBJ2-7, with D possibly TRBD1 on 5 matching bases. Germline CDR1 and CDR2: MNHEY and SVGAGI. The ends were cut back, 0 bases at V and 3 bases at J, with 9 bases in the middle. This CDR3 has 14 amino acids. The CDR3 region has the DNA TGTGCCAGCAGTTACTCTAGGGGCGGCTACGAGCAGTACTTC. Encoded protein: CASSYSRGGYEQYF.

Remarks on this clone: This sample also contains other DNA sequences that code for the same CDR3. This chain connects TRBV7-9 to TRBJ2-2; D unclear. Germline V gene data show CDR1 as SEHNR and CDR2 as FQNEAQ (reference sequence). The V end was cut by 1 base, the J end by 5 bases, with 8 bases between. This CDR3 spans 14 amino acids. CDR3 sequence: CASSLEYLTGELFF. As DNA, the CDR3 is TGTGCCAGCAGCTTAGAATACTTAACCGGGGAGCTGTTTTTT.

The chain links TRBV11-2 to TRBJ2-1, with a tentative D call TRBD1 (5 bases). Germline V gene data show CDR1 as SGHAT and CDR2 as FQNNGV. The V end lost 0 bases, the J end lost 6 bases, and 9 bases lay between the germline ends. CDR3 length equals 14 residues. The CDR3 region is CASSLEGVFNEQFF. In nucleotides, the CDR3 is TGTGCCAGCAGCTTAGAAGGGGTGTTCAATGAGCAGTTCTTC. Full variable domain (rest looked up from reference TRBV11-2 and TRBJ2-1): EAGVAQSPRYKIIEKRQSVAFWCNPISGHATLYWYQQILGQGPKLLIQFQNNGVVDDSQLPKDRFSAERLKGVDSTLKIQPAKLEDSAVYLCASSLEGVFNEQFFGPGTRLTVL.

The CDR3 bases are TGTGCCAGCAGCCCGGGCCCAGCGGCCCTCTATGGCTACACCTTC. It is translated as CASSPGPAALYGYTF. The chain links TRBV9 to TRBJ1-2; unclear D gene. Trimming removed 4 bases from V and 4 bases from J, with 17 bases in between. Germline lookup yields CDR1 SGDLS and CDR2 YYNGEE. The CDR3 contains 15 residues.

The chain has TRBV5-1 and TRBJ1-4, with 7 bases fitting TRBD1. Germline CDR1 is SGHRS and CDR2 is YFSETQ. Unmatched junction bases numbered 4, after V lost 3 bases and J lost 5 bases. The CDR3 sequence is 14 residues long. Written as DNA, the CDR3 is TGCGCCAGCAGCTCGACAGGGATAAATGAAAAACTGTTTTTT. It is translated as CASSSTGINEKLFF.

V is TRBV5-1 and J is TRBJ1-1; 7 bases align to TRBD1. Germline assignment: CDR1 SGHRS and CDR2 YFSETQ. The CDR3 has 14 amino acids. V trimming: 5 bases; J trimming: 4 bases; junction bases outside the gene matches: 8. CDR3 nucleotides: TGCGCCAGCAGAAGTCAGGGGGGAACCACTGAAGCTTTCTTT. Translation: CASRSQGGTTEAFF.

V and J are TRBV2 and TRBJ1-1; D ambiguous. CDR1 is SNHLY and CDR2 is FYNNEI in the germline V gene. The V gene lost 2 bases and the J gene lost 3 bases, with 10 bases spanning the gap. There are 14 residues in the CDR3. The CDR3 nucleotides are TGTGCCAGCAGTGAAAGACGGGGATACACTGAAGCTTTCTTT. The encoded protein is CASSERRGYTEAFF.

This clone is a singleton in its sample. The V and J genes are TRBV27 and TRBJ2-5; 8 bases line up with TRBD1. Germline CDR1 and CDR2: MNHEY and SMNVEV (reference sequence). The CDR3 is made up of 15 amino acids. V was clipped by 5 bases and J by 5 bases; unmatched bases: 10. The CDR3 sequence: CASSTRQGRIETQYF. The CDR3 DNA reads as TGTGCCAGCAGTACCCGACAGGGGCGTATTGAGACCCAGTACTTC.

The CDR3 bases are TGTGCCAGCTCACCGACGGACACGGGAGAGAAGTACTTC. Amino acids: CASSPTDTGEKYF. V is TRBV18 and J is TRBJ2-7, with D possibly matching TRBD2 (6 bases). The germline gives CDR1 KGHSH, CDR2 LQKENI. Trimming took off 3 bases at V and 11 bases at J, with 17 bases between the two ends. There are 13 residues in the CDR3.

This chain connects TRBV6-1 to TRBJ2-5; possibly TRBD1 for D (5 bases). The J call may not be correct, given that the DNA end is closer to TRBJ2-7. The germline gives CDR1 MNHNS, CDR2 SASEGT. The CDR3 has 14 amino acids. CDR3 coding DNA: TGTGCCAGCAGTGATAGGACACGAATCTACGAGCAGTACTTC. This encodes CASSDRTRIYEQYF.

This chain links TRBV30 with TRBJ1-1, with D unresolved. V was clipped by 2 bases and J by 7 bases, with 8 bases between them. This CDR3 comprises 11 residues. CDR1 GTSNPN and CDR2 SVGIG come from the germline V gene (reference sequence). The CDR3 here is CAWSSPFEAFF. Written as DNA, the CDR3 is TGTGCCTGGAGTTCTCCGTTTGAAGCTTTCTTT.

This clone has a single count. The rearrangement joins TRBV18 to TRBJ1-4; no firm D call. The CDR3 is made up of 13 amino acids. Trimming pared 3 bases from V and 4 bases from J, leaving 6 bases between. Germline V lookup: CDR1 KGHSH, CDR2 LQKENI. DNA for the CDR3: TGTGCCAGCTCACCCTTGGGTAATGAAAAACTGTTTTTT. This codes for CASSPLGNEKLFF. Together with reference TRBV18 and TRBJ1-4, the CDR3 gives the full variable domain: NAGVMQNPRHLVRRRGQEARLRCSPMKGHSHVYWYRQLPEEGLKFMVYLQKENIIDESGMPKERFSAEFPKEGPSILRIQQVVRGDSAAYFCASSPLGNEKLFFGSGTQLSVL.

In DNA form, the CDR3 reads TGTGCCAGCAGCCGACTAGCGGGAGACTCCTACGAGCAGTACTTC. Encoded protein: CASSRLAGDSYEQYF. The V and J genes are TRBV28 and TRBJ2-7; the match to TRBD2 covers 12 bases. Germline loops: CDR1 MDHEN, CDR2 SYDVKM. The V segment lost 6 bases and the J segment 0 bases; nucleotides outside the gene matches: 3. This CDR3 region has 15 residues.

The CDR3 sequence is CASSLSRSEQFF. CDR3 coding DNA: TGTGCCAGCAGCTTGAGTCGAAGTGAGCAGTTCTTC. The rearrangement uses TRBV5-8 and TRBJ2-1; unclear D gene. The CDR3 contains 12 residues. Trimming removed 1 base from V and 9 bases from J, with 8 bases in between. The germline CDR1 and CDR2 sequences are SGHTS and YDEGEE.

V gene TRBV7-8 combines with J gene TRBJ1-6, with no clear D. Germline V lookup: CDR1 SGHVS, CDR2 FQNEAQ. CDR3 length: 19 residues. Trimming took off 1 base at V and 0 bases at J, with 16 bases between the two ends. The CDR3 bases are TGTGCCAGCAGCTTAGGAAGGGCCGCACCGAGCTCCTATAATTCACCCCTCCACTTT. Translating it yields CASSLGRAAPSSYNSPLHF.

The V and J genes are TRBV2 and TRBJ1-2, with no clear D. Between the trimmed V and J ends, which lost 3 bases and 2 bases, there was a span of 13 bases. The CDR3 runs 15 residues. Germline V gene lookup returns CDR1 SNHLY and CDR2 FYNNEI. CDR3 DNA: TGTGCCAGCAGTGAGCAAATGGGATCCAACTATGGCTACACCTTC. The encoded protein is CASSEQMGSNYGYTF.

This clone was recorded only once. CDR3 residues: CASSFPLREEAGELFF. In nucleotides, the CDR3 is TGTGCCAGCAGCTTCCCCCTGCGGGAGGAGGCCGGGGAGCTGTTTTTT. The chain is built from TRBV7-9 and TRBJ2-2; 8 positions match TRBD2. The germline V gene has CDR1 SEHNR and CDR2 FQNEAQ (reference sequence). Trimming took 3 bases from V and 6 from J; bases not matched to a gene: 9. This CDR3 has 16 amino acids.

The V call is TRBV4-1, the J call TRBJ2-2; D perhaps matches TRBD2 (5 bases). Between the trimmed V and J ends, which lost 1 base and 6 bases, there was a span of 9 bases. The germline V gene encodes CDR1 MGHRA and CDR2 YSYEKL. This CDR3 has 14 amino acids. As DNA, the CDR3 is TGCGCCAGCAGCCAAGGGGAGTACGCCGGGGAGCTGTTTTTT. Protein: CASSQGEYAGELFF.

The chain joins TRBV6-5 to TRBJ2-1; TRBD2 agrees at 15 bases. This CDR3 is 15 amino acids long. Trimming took 4 bases from V and 6 from J; bases not matched to a gene: 1. CDR1 and CDR2 (germline): MNHEY, SVGAGI. CDR3 nucleotides: TGTGCCAGCAGTTGGACTAGCGGGGGGGTCAATGAGCAGTTCTTC. Encoded protein: CASSWTSGGVNEQFF.

A single count supports this clone. The CDR3 DNA sequence: TGTGCCAGCAGTTCGCCGGGACCTAACTCGCGAGGGTACTTC. This gives the protein CASSSPGPNSRGYF. The rearrangement joins TRBV27 to TRBJ2-7, with D perhaps being TRBD1 or TRBD2 (5 bases each). Trimming cost V 4 bases and J 12 bases, with 22 bases left between them. CDR1 MNHEY and CDR2 SMNVEV come from the germline V gene (reference sequence). This CDR3 has 14 amino acids.

This clone was picked up one time. The chain is built from TRBV15 and TRBJ2-7; TRBD1 matches at 7 bases. Per the germline V gene, CDR1 is LNHNV and CDR2 is YYDKDF (reference sequence). The CDR3 has 16 residues. J was trimmed by 4 bases and V by 5 bases; bases with no gene match: 14. CDR3 protein: CATSRPGQVRGYEQYF. CDR3 bases: TGTGCCACCAGCCGCCCTGGACAGGTCAGGGGATACGAGCAGTACTTC.

The CDR3 coding sequence is TGTGCCAGCAGCTTAGGGAGGAGAGAGACCCAGTACTTC. This gives the protein CASSLGRRETQYF. The rearrangement uses TRBV7-2 and TRBJ2-5; perhaps TRBD2 as D (5 bases). The V and J ends lost 1 base and 4 bases respectively, with 7 bases between them. Germline V gene lookup returns CDR1 SGHTA and CDR2 FQGNSA. The CDR3 totals 13 residues.